Below are 5 T cell receptor beta chains sequenced from a single sample in a study of human T cells and chemical hapten exposure. In TCRdb, the RACE reads were re-called with MiXCR into one record per CDR3 protein. The sample lists roughly 40,000 distinct CDR3 sequences, 9.5% to 15% occurring once. Regarding time point: pre-sensitization, week 0. The treatment here: therapeutic diphenylcyclopropenone sensitization with weekly scalp DPC. The sequencing used whole blood, collected in connection with sensitization to the hapten diphenylcyclopropenone (DPC). The receptor set was obtained from a woman in her 30s with alopecia areata. Some clones in this sample may be carry-over from other donors' samples.

This clonotype has ten or more counts. The chain employs TRBV2 and TRBJ1-1; perhaps TRBD1 as D (5 bases). This CDR3 is built from 14 residues. Looked up from germline, CDR1 is SNHLY and CDR2 is FYNNEI. V was cut by 6 bases and J by 0 bases, with 11 bases left in between. The CDR3 here is CASSGDSLNTEAFF. For the CDR3, the DNA is TGTGCCAGCAGCGGTGACAGTCTGAACACTGAAGCTTTCTTT.

This clonotype was detected once. CDR3 loop: CASSETAGQSGNTIYF. The DNA for the CDR3 is TGCGCCAGCAGTGAGACGGCAGGACAGTCGGGAAACACCATATATTTT. The chain is built from TRBV10-2 and TRBJ1-3, with D perhaps TRBD1 (6 bases). This CDR3 is 16 amino acids long. CDR1 is WSHSY, CDR2 SAAADI, per germline. V was trimmed by 2 bases and J by 4 bases, leaving 15 bases between them.

V gene TRBV5-4 combines with J gene TRBJ2-1; 10 nucleotides agree with TRBD2. V lost 3 bases and J lost 5; bases outside the gene matches: 5. Germline V lookup: CDR1 SGHNT, CDR2 YYREEE (reference sequence). This CDR3 region has 15 residues. The CDR3 DNA follows: TGTGCCAGCAGCTCCTGGACTAGCGGAAACAATGAGCAGTTCTTC. Translation gives CASSSWTSGNNEQFF. Full variable domain (rest looked up from reference TRBV5-4 and TRBJ2-1): ETGVTQSPTHLIKTRGQQVTLRCSSQSGHNTVSWYQQALGQGPQFIFQYYREEENGRGNFPPRFSGLQFPNYSSELNVNALELDDSALYLCASSSWTSGNNEQFFGPGTRLTVL.

In this sample, this clonotype turned up many times. The chain links TRBV7-9 to TRBJ1-4; TRBD1 aligns across 9 bases. Looked up from germline, CDR1 is SEHNR and CDR2 is FQNEAQ (reference sequence). V lost 5 bases, J lost 2 bases, and 15 bases stayed unmatched. The CDR3 covers 19 residues. The CDR3 region has the DNA TGTGCCAGCAGCCGACACCACAGGGGGCGGTCGGCGACTAATGAAAAACTGTTTTTT. Its protein is CASSRHHRGRSATNEKLFF. The variable domain in full, completed from reference TRBV7-9 and TRBJ1-4, reads DTGVSQNPRHKITKRGQNVTFRCDPISEHNRLYWYRQTLGQGPEFLTYFQNEAQLEKSRLLSDRFSAERPKGSFSTLEIQRTEQGDSAMYLCASSRHHRGRSATNEKLFFGSGTQLSVL.

The chain recombines TRBV7-9 with TRBJ1-1; D is undetermined. V dropped 0 bases and J dropped 3 bases, with 8 bases sitting between them. In germline, CDR1 is SEHNR, CDR2 FQNEAQ (reference sequence). This CDR3 spans 14 amino acids. The CDR3 DNA reads as TGTGCCAGCAGCTTAGCAGACACCTACACTGAAGCTTTCTTT. Residues: CASSLADTYTEAFF.